Listed below are T cell receptor beta chains from one sample, sequenced in a study of T cell clones after liver transplantation. Sequenced by immunoSEQ multiplex PCR; TCRdb stores in-frame clones only, minus some. The sample records some 110,000 clones, approximately 85% being singletons. The sample here was CD4+ T cells from blood, taken before liver transplant. All receptors come from a human donor who received a liver transplant. Each CDR3 is given with its conserved first and last residue. Fields, in order: V gene, CDR3 protein.

v_gene: TRBV27
CDR3aa: CASSPHATRPSNEKLFF

v_gene: TRBV11-2
CDR3aa: CASSRQSNTGELFF

v_gene: TRBV12-5
CDR3aa: CATQSRGANTEAFF

v_gene: TRBV16
CDR3aa: CASSVTGNTEAFF

v_gene: TRBV30
CDR3aa: CAWSVGNTGRGGYEQYF

v_gene: TRBV27
CDR3aa: CASRTPGPSRRSGGASYGYTF

v_gene: TRBV5-8
CDR3aa: CASSLGRAYTF

v_gene: TRBV18
CDR3aa: CASSPLGAGVLEQYF

v_gene: TRBV28
CDR3aa: CASSSTTGGSVEQYF

v_gene: TRBV19
CDR3aa: CASRYRGRQGDTEAFF

v_gene: TRBV14
CDR3aa: CASSQDSRGTNEQFF

v_gene: TRBV5-4
CDR3aa: CASSFGSGRETQYF

v_gene: TRBV7-3
CDR3aa: CASSLMVGKGTGELFF

v_gene: TRBV7-2
CDR3aa: CASRAGGGADTQYF

v_gene: TRBV5-1
CDR3aa: CASRPSSSYNEQFF

v_gene: TRBV5-6
CDR3aa: CASSATGLSYEQYF

v_gene: TRBV7-2
CDR3aa: CASSLGTVTNEKLFF

v_gene: TRBV13
CDR3aa: CASSWRGLVAYEQYF

v_gene: TRBV9
CDR3aa: CASSPRGVNYGYTF

v_gene: TRBV11-1
CDR3aa: CASSLRGGYEQYF

v_gene: TRBV15
CDR3aa: CATSRDRQGQETQYF

v_gene: TRBV29-1
CDR3aa: CSVDGGAGVDYGYTF

v_gene: TRBV9
CDR3aa: CASSPNLNEQYF

v_gene: TRBV19
CDR3aa: CASSIDRWRAGYTF

v_gene: TRBV6-5
CDR3aa: CASSPLPTGELFF

v_gene: TRBV7-2
CDR3aa: CASSLGGAGGQPQHF

v_gene: TRBV9
CDR3aa: CASGADPYLGSGYTF

v_gene: TRBV7-8
CDR3aa: CASSSFSGGATGANVLTF

v_gene: TRBV7-6
CDR3aa: CASSFGQTGELFF

v_gene: TRBV28
CDR3aa: CASSLNPGYSNQPQHF

v_gene: TRBV7-2
CDR3aa: CASSWGGRGSTGELFF

v_gene: TRBV18
CDR3aa: CASSPSLADYNEQFF

v_gene: TRBV9
CDR3aa: CASSARGLAGEETQYF

v_gene: TRBV2
CDR3aa: CASSDFWGRLDYEQYF

v_gene: TRBV18
CDR3aa: CASSPIPGTGGRGQYF

v_gene: TRBV5-4
CDR3aa: CASSLGGSGNYGYTF

v_gene: TRBV29-1
CDR3aa: CSAPRGQETQYF

v_gene: TRBV2
CDR3aa: CASSDYDPFRYNEQFF

v_gene: TRBV27
CDR3aa: CASSRGLAGLYEQYF

v_gene: TRBV6-5
CDR3aa: CASAPGGSNQPQHF

v_gene: TRBV29-1
CDR3aa: CSVVGDASSGNTIYF

v_gene: TRBV5-1
CDR3aa: CASSLEKVGELFF

v_gene: TRBV19
CDR3aa: CASSGSTTTNYGYTF

v_gene: TRBV9
CDR3aa: CASSAQVRGEQFF